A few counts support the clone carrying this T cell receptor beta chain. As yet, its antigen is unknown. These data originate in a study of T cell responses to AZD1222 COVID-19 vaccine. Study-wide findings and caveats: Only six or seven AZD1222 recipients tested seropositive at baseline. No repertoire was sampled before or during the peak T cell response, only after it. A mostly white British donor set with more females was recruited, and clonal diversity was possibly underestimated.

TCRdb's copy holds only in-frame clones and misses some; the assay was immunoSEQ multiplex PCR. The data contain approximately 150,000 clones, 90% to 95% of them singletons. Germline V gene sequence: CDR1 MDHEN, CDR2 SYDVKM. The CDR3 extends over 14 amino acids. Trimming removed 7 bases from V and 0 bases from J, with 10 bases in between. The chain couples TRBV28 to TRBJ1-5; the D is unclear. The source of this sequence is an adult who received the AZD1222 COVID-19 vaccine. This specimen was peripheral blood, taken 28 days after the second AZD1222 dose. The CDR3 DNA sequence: TGTGCCAGCATCGCTGGTAATAGCAATCAGCCCCAGCATTTT. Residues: CASIAGNSNQPQHF.